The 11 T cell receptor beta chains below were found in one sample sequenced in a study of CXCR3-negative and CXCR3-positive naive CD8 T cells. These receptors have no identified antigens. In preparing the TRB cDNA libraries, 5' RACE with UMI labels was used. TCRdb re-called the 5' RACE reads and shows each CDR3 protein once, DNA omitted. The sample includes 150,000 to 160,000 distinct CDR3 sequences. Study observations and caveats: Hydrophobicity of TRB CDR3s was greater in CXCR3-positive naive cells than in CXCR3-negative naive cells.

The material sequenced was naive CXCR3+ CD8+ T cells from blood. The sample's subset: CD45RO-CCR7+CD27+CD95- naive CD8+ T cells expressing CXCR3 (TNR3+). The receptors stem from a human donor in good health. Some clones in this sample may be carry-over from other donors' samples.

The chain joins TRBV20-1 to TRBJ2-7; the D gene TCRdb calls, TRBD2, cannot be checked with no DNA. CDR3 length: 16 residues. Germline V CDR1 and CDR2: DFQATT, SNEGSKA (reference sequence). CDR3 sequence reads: CSARVPSGGVAYEQYF.

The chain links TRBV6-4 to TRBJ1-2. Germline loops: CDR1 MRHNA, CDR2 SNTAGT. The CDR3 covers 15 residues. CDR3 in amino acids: CASSDSMPRDYGYTF.

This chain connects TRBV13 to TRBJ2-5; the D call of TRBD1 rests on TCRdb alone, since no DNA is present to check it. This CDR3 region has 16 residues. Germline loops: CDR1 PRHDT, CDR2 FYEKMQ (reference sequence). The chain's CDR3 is CASSLEFGRGQETQYF.

The CDR3 loop reads CSVPGTGLRSTEAFF. This chain joins TRBV29-1 and TRBJ1-1; TCRdb returns TRBD1, unconfirmable since there is no DNA. This CDR3 contains 15 residues. The germline CDR1 and CDR2 sequences are SQVTM and ANQGSEA.

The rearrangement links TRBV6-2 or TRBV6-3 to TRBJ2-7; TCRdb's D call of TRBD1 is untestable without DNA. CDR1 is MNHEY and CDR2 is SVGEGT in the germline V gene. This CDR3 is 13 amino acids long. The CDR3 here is CASTSTGFYEQYF.

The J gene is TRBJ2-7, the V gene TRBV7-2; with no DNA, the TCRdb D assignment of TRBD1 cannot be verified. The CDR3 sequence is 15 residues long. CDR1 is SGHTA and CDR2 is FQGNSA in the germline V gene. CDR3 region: CASSSLRYSSYEQYF.

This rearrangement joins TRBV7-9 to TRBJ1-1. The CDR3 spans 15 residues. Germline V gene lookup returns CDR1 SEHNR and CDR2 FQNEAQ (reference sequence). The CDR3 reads CASSSSPGWNTEAFF.

The CDR3 loop reads CASTTIPYNEQFF. V and J are TRBV11-2 and TRBJ2-1. CDR1 SGHAT and CDR2 FQNNGV come from the germline V gene. The CDR3 consists of 13 residues.

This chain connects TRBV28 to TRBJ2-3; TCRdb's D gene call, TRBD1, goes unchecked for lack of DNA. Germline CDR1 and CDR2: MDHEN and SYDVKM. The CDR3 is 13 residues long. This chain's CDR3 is CASSLDRADTQYF. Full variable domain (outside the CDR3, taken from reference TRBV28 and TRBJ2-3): DVKVTQSSRYLVKRTGEKVFLECVQDMDHENMFWYRQDPGLGLRLIYFSYDVKMKEKGDIPEGYSVSREKKERFSLILESASTNQTSMYLCASSLDRADTQYFGPGTRLTVL.

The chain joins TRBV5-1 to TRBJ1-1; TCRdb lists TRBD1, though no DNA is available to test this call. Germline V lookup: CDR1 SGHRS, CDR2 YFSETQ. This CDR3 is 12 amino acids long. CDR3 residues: CASGTANTEAFF.

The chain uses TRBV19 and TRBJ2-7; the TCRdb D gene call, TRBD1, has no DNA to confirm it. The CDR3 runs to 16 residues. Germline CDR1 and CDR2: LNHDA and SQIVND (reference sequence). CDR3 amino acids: CASSILSGAPSYEQYF.